Below, 21 T cell receptor beta chains from the same sample are listed, as sequenced in a study of long-term antiretroviral therapy in people with HIV. immunoSEQ v3.0 was run at survey level. The protocol was immunoSEQ multiplex PCR, while the TCRdb copy is restricted to in-frame clones and leaves out a portion. There are 42,000 or so clones in the sample; roughly nine tenths occur only once, and less than 4.5% lies in the top ten. The material sequenced was unsorted PBMCs, taken 1.2 years after starting antiretroviral therapy. The receptors shown here come from a woman aged 45-60 years with HIV.

The V gene is TRBV29-1, the J gene TRBJ1-2, with D maybe TRBD1 (5 bases). Germline-derived CDR1 and CDR2 are SQVTM and ANQGSEA. V lost 2 bases and J 4 bases, leaving 8 bases between the germline ends. CDR3 size: 12 residues. The CDR3, as DNA: TGCAGCGTTGAACACGGGACCTATGGCTACACCTTC. Protein: CSVEHGTYGYTF.

The chain combines TRBV6-6 with TRBJ1-2; D is undetermined. Trimming shortened V by 6 bases and J by 6 bases, and 11 bases separated the two germline ends. The CDR3 totals 12 residues. The germline CDR1 and CDR2 sequences are MNHNY and SVGAGI (reference sequence). The CDR3 spells CASRSGQDGYTF. DNA of the CDR3: TGTGCCAGCAGATCGGGCCAGGATGGCTACACCTTC.

J is TRBJ2-5 and V is TRBV2, with a possible D match to TRBD1 (5 bases). The CDR3 extends over 14 amino acids. Germline values: CDR1 SNHLY, CDR2 FYNNEI. The V gene lost 2 bases and the J gene lost 2 bases, with 9 bases spanning the gap. As DNA, the CDR3 is TGTGCCAGCAGTGAAAGGACACCGCAAGAGACCCAGTACTTC. It is translated as CASSERTPQETQYF.

This clone was counted between two and nine times. The gene calls are TRBV27 and TRBJ1-6; D is uncertain. Trimming took 3 bases from V and 6 from J, leaving 12 bases between them. The length of the CDR3 is 15 residues. Germline CDR1 reads MNHEY; CDR2 reads SMNVEV (reference sequence). CDR3 amino acids: CASSLGPGGNSPLHF. In DNA, the CDR3 is TGTGCCAGCAGTTTGGGCCCCGGTGGTAATTCACCCCTCCACTTT.

CDR3 coding DNA: TGTGCCAGCGTCCGGGACAGTGGAAGTGAAGCTTTCTTT. As protein: CASVRDSGSEAFF. This chain uses TRBV2 with TRBJ1-1; TRBD1 aligns across 7 bases. This CDR3 contains 13 residues. In germline, CDR1 is SNHLY, CDR2 FYNNEI. The V and J ends lost 8 bases and 7 bases, in that order; junction bases with no gene match: 10.

This clone was observed a few times. The chain has TRBV6-5 and TRBJ1-1; D unresolved. V dropped 2 bases and J dropped 1 base, with 14 bases sitting between them. There are 16 residues in the CDR3. Germline V lookup: CDR1 MNHEY, CDR2 SVGAGI. DNA of the CDR3: TGTGCCAGCAGTTACGGGCCAGTGCCCAAGAACACTGAAGCTTTCTTT. Protein: CASSYGPVPKNTEAFF.

The chain uses TRBV2 and TRBJ1-5; the D gene is possibly TRBD1 (6 bases). Germline V lookup: CDR1 SNHLY, CDR2 FYNNEI. Trimming stripped 9 bases from V and 3 bases from J, with 15 bases between. The CDR3 is 14 amino acids. The CDR3 protein is CASRVQGANQPQHF. The CDR3 DNA sequence: TGTGCCAGTAGGGTACAGGGCGCCAATCAGCCCCAGCATTTT. Full variable domain (remainder filled in from reference TRBV2 and TRBJ1-5): EPEVTQTPSHQVTQMGQEVILRCVPISNHLYFYWYRQILGQKVEFLVSFYNNEISEKSEIFDDQFSVERPDGSNFTLKIRSTKLEDSAMYFCASRVQGANQPQHFGDGTRLSIL.

Only one count was recorded for this clone. This rearrangement joins TRBV5-1 to TRBJ1-1; 9 bases fit TRBD1. Germline CDR1 and CDR2: SGHRS and YFSETQ. This CDR3 has 14 amino acids. With V trimmed by 3 bases and J by 3 bases, 3 bases remained unmatched. The CDR3 region has the DNA TGCGCCAGCAGCTCTAGGACAGGGGACACTGAAGCTTTCTTT. Protein product: CASSSRTGDTEAFF.

The V and J genes are TRBV29-1 and TRBJ1-1, with D uncertain. Germline loops: CDR1 SQVTM, CDR2 ANQGSEA. With 6 bases removed from V and 0 bases from J, the gap between germline ends came to 23 bases. This CDR3 contains 17 residues. The CDR3 DNA sequence: TGCAGCGTCTTATCCTATTGGCAGAGCTCGGTGAACACTGAAGCTTTCTTT. As protein: CSVLSYWQSSVNTEAFF.

The V gene is TRBV27, the J gene TRBJ2-5; D might be TRBD1 or TRBD2, each matching 6 bases. This CDR3 comprises 14 residues. Germline CDR1 reads MNHEY; CDR2 reads SMNVEV (reference sequence). V dropped 2 bases and J dropped 5 bases, with 12 bases sitting between them. The DNA for the CDR3 is TGTGCCAGCAGTTTACGGAGGGGGGAGGAGACCCAGTACTTC. Its protein product is CASSLRRGEETQYF.

The rearrangement joins TRBV7-9 to TRBJ2-5; possibly TRBD1 or TRBD2 for D (5 bases each). The CDR3 totals 13 residues. Germline V CDR1 and CDR2: SEHNR, FQNEAQ (reference sequence). The ends were cut back, 5 bases at V and 4 bases at J, with 11 bases in the middle. Written as DNA, the CDR3 is TGTGCCAGCAGCCCCAGGGACGGAGAGACCCAGTACTTC. It encodes CASSPRDGETQYF.

The chain couples TRBV9 to TRBJ1-1; the D is unclear. Trimming removed 0 bases from V and 4 bases from J, with 16 bases in between. Germline CDR1 and CDR2: SGDLS and YYNGEE. The CDR3 is made up of 16 amino acids. CDR3 nucleotide sequence: TGTGCCAGCAGCGTAGTCGGTCGTTTCTTTGGCACTGAAGCTTTCTTT. Its translation is CASSVVGRFFGTEAFF.

The chain carries TRBV4-1 and TRBJ2-1; D is undetermined. Germline CDR1 and CDR2: MGHRA and YSYEKL. This CDR3 is 18 amino acids long. V was pared by 4 bases and J by 0 bases, with 19 bases between. This CDR3 reads CASSLAIGSRSSYNEQFF. CDR3 coding DNA: TGCGCCAGCAGCCTAGCCATTGGCAGCCGCAGCTCCTACAATGAGCAGTTCTTC.

This clone showed up just once. The J gene is TRBJ2-7, the V gene TRBV2, with a possible D match to TRBD1 (6 bases). Trimming took off 5 bases at V and 4 bases at J, with 18 bases between the two ends. Germline values: CDR1 SNHLY, CDR2 FYNNEI. The CDR3 covers 15 residues. The CDR3: CASSPNRQASYEQYF. The CDR3 DNA is TGTGCCAGCAGTCCGAACCGACAGGCCTCATACGAGCAGTACTTC.

This chain joins TRBV6-1 and TRBJ2-7, with TRBD1 identical over 9 bases. V dropped 4 bases and J dropped 3; count of bases not matched to a gene: 1. This CDR3 is 13 amino acids long. Germline V gives CDR1 MNHNS, CDR2 SASEGT. This CDR3 reads CASSGTGDYEQYF. Here the CDR3 DNA reads TGTGCCAGCAGTGGGACAGGGGACTACGAGCAGTACTTC.

The genes are TRBV20-1 and TRBJ2-3; D gene unclear. V gave up 6 bases and J gave up 5 bases, with 9 bases separating them. The CDR3 spans 11 residues. CDR1 DFQATT and CDR2 SNEGSKA come from the germline V gene (reference sequence). CDR3 DNA: TGCAGTGCCCTCATCGGAGATACGCAGTATTTT. The encoded protein is CSALIGDTQYF.

The chain employs TRBV5-1 and TRBJ1-5; D possibly corresponds to TRBD1 (6 bases). The V end lost 2 bases, the J end lost 7 bases, and 16 bases lay between the germline ends. From germline, CDR1 is SGHRS and CDR2 YFSETQ. This CDR3 region has 15 residues. The CDR3 spells CASSLQGASHQPQHF. The CDR3 DNA is TGCGCCAGCAGCTTACAGGGAGCTAGTCACCAGCCCCAGCATTTT. Complete variable domain (other parts from reference TRBV5-1 and TRBJ1-5): KAGVTQTPRYLIKTRGQQVTLSCSPISGHRSVSWYQQTPGQGLQFLFEYFSETQRNKGNFPGRFSGRQFSNSRSEMNVSTLELGDSALYLCASSLQGASHQPQHFGDGTRLSIL.

The chain is built from TRBV6-5 and TRBJ1-2, with 10 positions matching TRBD1. The germline gives CDR1 MNHEY, CDR2 SVGAGI. J was trimmed by 8 bases and V by 2 bases; bases with no gene match: 11. This CDR3 is 16 amino acids long. CDR3 sequence: CASSYATGQGLGGYTF. The CDR3 DNA is TGTGCCAGCAGTTACGCTACGGGACAGGGGTTAGGAGGCTACACCTTC.

V is TRBV19 and J is TRBJ1-5, with 11 bases lining up with TRBD1. Per the germline V gene, CDR1 is LNHDA and CDR2 is SQIVND (reference sequence). CDR3 length equals 14 residues. The V segment lost 6 bases and the J segment 11 bases; nucleotides outside the gene matches: 9. DNA for the CDR3: TGTGCCAGTAGCGGGACAGGGGGTTTCGAGGCCCAGCATTTT. Translation: CASSGTGGFEAQHF.

The chain couples TRBV27 to TRBJ1-1; D is ambiguous. V was shortened by 3 bases and J by 1 base, with 12 bases between the two germline ends. This CDR3 region has 15 residues. CDR1 is MNHEY, CDR2 SMNVEV, per germline (reference sequence). CDR3 region: CASSLGWGANTEAFF. DNA of the CDR3: TGTGCCAGCAGTTTGGGGTGGGGTGCGAACACTGAAGCTTTCTTT.

The chain is built from TRBV7-9 and TRBJ1-1; D is perhaps TRBD1 (6 bases). CDR1 and CDR2 from the germline V gene are SEHNR and FQNEAQ (reference sequence). The germline V and J ends were trimmed by 6 bases and 3 bases, with 14 bases remaining between them. The CDR3 covers 14 residues. The DNA of the CDR3 is TGTGCCAGCAGACGGACAGAGGGTTACACTGAAGCTTTCTTT. Translated: CASRRTEGYTEAFF.